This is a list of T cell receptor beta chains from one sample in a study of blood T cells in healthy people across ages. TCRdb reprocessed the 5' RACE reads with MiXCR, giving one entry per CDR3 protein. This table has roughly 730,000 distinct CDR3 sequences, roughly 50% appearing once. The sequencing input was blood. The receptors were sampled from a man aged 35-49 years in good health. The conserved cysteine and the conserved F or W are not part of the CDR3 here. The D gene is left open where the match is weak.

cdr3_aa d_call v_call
ASSKKPRQGAYRSDEQY TRBD1 TRBV5-6
ASSQAEGPDYGYT NA TRBV4-2
SARPRDYPYEQY TRBD2 TRBV20-1
ASSPSIRGGQETQY NA TRBV5-1
AGQRRPTSNEQF NA TRBV30
AGSYFPSGYQETQY TRBD2 TRBV6-5
ASSYRQLISYEQY NA TRBV6-6
ASSQDLRSDTQY NA TRBV4-3
ASSLSGTIYEQY NA TRBV7-2
SASGTSDTQY NA TRBV20-1
ASSLALGGNQPQH NA TRBV12-3/TRBV12-4
ASSLDAQTGAGANVLT NA TRBV5-1
SAYSGAEQF NA TRBV20-1
ASSQSTGFSSTDTQY NA TRBV5-1
ASGDGASGEKLF NA TRBV2
ATLGGGYT NA TRBV28
ASSQDRREMGVKQY NA TRBV4-3
ASSPGTSGSAYNEQF TRBD2 TRBV7-9
ASSDKAGYLNEQY NA TRBV7-3
ASSLRGLEDGETQY NA TRBV7-2
ASSVGPRPKQETQY NA TRBV6-4
ASSLATGVTHEQY TRBD1 TRBV7-6
ASSFDLTDTQY NA TRBV5-1
SASPGQRSDYSPLH TRBD1 TRBV20-1
ASSYSSGVEYGYT NA TRBV6-6
ATRRGSYEQY NA TRBV24-1
ASSFGSFSYNEQF NA TRBV5-1
SARDPGSETYNSPLH NA TRBV20-1
AIPGTGPYEQY TRBD1 TRBV10-3
ASSLAMANNGEQY NA TRBV7-2
ASSLVGGNHYEQY NA TRBV7-3
ASSSEGGLYEQY TRBD2 TRBV12-3/TRBV12-4
ASSGVGNQPQH NA TRBV18
AITDPTRGTEAF NA TRBV10-3
ASSGPGGDPTTDTQY TRBD2 TRBV7-6
ASSVGGGLSSGANVLT NA TRBV9
ASSKTGMVTQY NA TRBV6-2/TRBV6-3
SAELRGNYGYT TRBD1 TRBV20-1
ASAPQHQPQH NA TRBV12-5
ASSQGDGTPGQY NA TRBV4-2
ATSDYLAEGTDTQY TRBD2 TRBV24-1
ASRGGQGSIQPQH TRBD1 TRBV2
ASSLPNNEQY NA TRBV7-2
ATSDSSGANVLT NA TRBV24-1
ATSRGEQGLRGNIQY NA TRBV15
SVSPTRGISEAF NA TRBV29-1
ASSFGVRATSNQPQH NA TRBV28
ASSQRGSFDEQY NA TRBV3-1
ASSLDTGGDGYGYT TRBD1 TRBV7-9
ASSQDVGIRYNEQF NA TRBV4-3
ASSQDYRENNYGYT NA TRBV4-1